The 20 T cell receptor beta chains in this list originate from one sample, sequenced in a study of OX40 agonist ivuxolimab in advanced cancers. Libraries came from the immunoSEQ multiplex PCR assay. TCRdb holds this immuneACCESS table with in-frame rearrangements only. Some clones are missing; in checked studies, unresolved V genes explain under half, and the rest has no known cause. The sample includes around 79,000 clones, with roughly 90% observed a single time. The ten top clones hold 10% of the sample. The source material was CD4+ or CD8+ T cells sorted from blood, sampled in a trial of the OX40 agonist ivuxolimab. The source is an adult with an advanced solid tumor such as melanoma, head and neck, liver or kidney cancer.

The gene calls are TRBV27 and TRBJ2-5; a possible D gene is TRBD1 (6 bases). The CDR3 runs 14 residues. Germline CDR1 is MNHEY and CDR2 is SMNVEV (reference sequence). Trimming took off 5 bases at V and 5 bases at J, with 15 bases between the two ends. The CDR3 spells CASSTDGQGETQYF. CDR3 in DNA: TGTGCCAGCAGTACCGACGGGCAGGGGGAGACCCAGTACTTC.

This clone was counted a few times. The chain uses TRBV6-6 and TRBJ1-2; the match to TRBD1 covers 8 bases. Germline CDR1 MNHNY, CDR2 SVGAGI (reference sequence). The CDR3 is 16 residues long. V shed 7 bases and J 5 bases; nucleotides not matched to a gene: 15. CDR3 region: CASTTKTGASWYGYTF. The CDR3 nucleotides read TGTGCCAGCACTACCAAGACAGGGGCCTCTTGGTATGGCTACACCTTC.

J is TRBJ1-2 and V is TRBV9; D may be TRBD1 (5 bases). Deletions cut 2 bases from V and 4 bases from J, with 12 bases between. The CDR3 totals 14 residues. Looked up from germline, CDR1 is SGDLS and CDR2 is YYNGEE. Written as DNA, the CDR3 is TGTGCCAGCAGCGTCGGGGGGAGCGGCTATGGCTACACCTTC. Amino acids: CASSVGGSGYGYTF.

The V call is TRBV5-6, the J call TRBJ1-5; D gene ambiguous. Trimming took off 4 bases at V and 9 bases at J, with 11 bases between the two ends. This CDR3 region has 12 residues. Germline values: CDR1 SGHDT, CDR2 YYEEEE. CDR3 sequence (DNA): TGTGCCAGCAGCCTGGGGAGCGGGCCCCAGCATTTT. Amino acid sequence: CASSLGSGPQHF.

CDR3 protein: CASSLRVTGELFF. CDR3 DNA: TGTGCCAGCAGCTTACGTGTGACCGGGGAGCTGTTTTTT. The chain combines TRBV11-2 with TRBJ2-2; D call uncertain. This CDR3 has 13 amino acids. Germline V gene data show CDR1 as SGHAT and CDR2 as FQNNGV. V lost 2 bases and J 5 bases, leaving 6 bases between the germline ends.

J is TRBJ1-5 and V is TRBV10-1; a weak D match, TRBD1 (6 bases). The germline V and J ends were trimmed by 4 bases and 0 bases, with 13 bases remaining between them. CDR1 is WNHNN, CDR2 SYGVQD, per germline (reference sequence). The length of the CDR3 is 16 residues. The CDR3: CASSGGTPYSNQPQHF. CDR3 nucleotide sequence: TGCGCCAGCAGTGGCGGGACACCCTATAGCAATCAGCCCCAGCATTTT.

The CDR3 region is CASSLVIGSSGGARETQYF. CDR3 in DNA: TGTGCCAGCAGCTTAGTCATCGGTAGTAGCGGGGGGGCCCGAGAGACCCAGTACTTC. This rearrangement joins TRBV7-8 to TRBJ2-5, with 11 bases fitting TRBD2. V gave up 1 base and J gave up 4 bases; unmatched junction bases: 14. This CDR3 has 19 residues. CDR1 and CDR2 (germline): SGHVS, FQNEAQ.

V usage is TRBV5-1 and J usage is TRBJ1-1, with 8 bases fitting TRBD1. The germline V gene encodes CDR1 SGHRS and CDR2 YFSETQ. The CDR3 consists of 12 residues. Trimming at V came to 4 bases and at J to 5 bases, leaving 1 base not matched to a gene. CDR3 residues: CASSQGATEAFF. Written as DNA, the CDR3 is TGCGCCAGCAGCCAGGGGGCTACTGAAGCTTTCTTT.

The rearrangement uses TRBV12-2 and TRBJ1-5. TRBV12-2 is an annotated pseudogene. This CDR3 contains 13 residues. The CDR3 loop is CASRLGRSQPQHF. The DNA of the CDR3 is TGTGCAAGTCGCTTAGGGAGGAGTCAGCCCCAGCATTTT.

This chain uses TRBV11-2 with TRBJ2-7, with 8 positions matching TRBD2. The CDR3 runs 17 residues. Germline CDR1 is SGHAT and CDR2 is FQNNGV. The trim removed 7 bases at V and 1 base at J, leaving 15 bases unmatched. The CDR3 here is CASNPPGGLAGSYEQYF. The CDR3 DNA reads TGTGCCAGCAACCCCCCGGGTGGGCTAGCGGGTTCCTACGAGCAGTACTTC.

The J gene is TRBJ1-1, the V gene TRBV6-5, with TRBD1 matching 8 bases. Germline values: CDR1 MNHEY, CDR2 SVGAGI. The CDR3 runs to 11 residues. Germline trimming cut 5 bases from V and 11 bases from J; bases unmatched to any gene: 4. CDR3: CASSDRGEAFF. CDR3 nucleotides: TGTGCCAGCAGTGACAGGGGAGAGGCTTTCTTT.

The chain has TRBV9 and TRBJ2-7, with 8 positions matching TRBD2. Germline V CDR1 and CDR2: SGDLS, YYNGEE. V was clipped by 2 bases and J by 6 bases; unmatched bases: 10. The CDR3 consists of 15 residues. This chain's CDR3 is CASSVSGTSGGEQYF. The CDR3 DNA reads TGTGCCAGCAGCGTTAGCGGGACTAGTGGGGGCGAGCAGTACTTC.

V and J are TRBV14 and TRBJ1-4; D remains ambiguous. Trimming pared 2 bases from V and 7 bases from J, leaving 17 bases between. CDR1 SGHDN and CDR2 FVKESK come from the germline V gene. The CDR3 length is 16 residues. This chain's CDR3 is CASSQFKSGFGEKLFF. The CDR3 DNA follows: TGTGCCAGCAGCCAATTTAAGTCGGGGTTCGGTGAAAAACTGTTTTTT.

The chain has TRBV4-1 and TRBJ2-1; 8 bases match TRBD2. Unmatched junction bases numbered 10, after V lost 3 bases and J lost 3 bases. The CDR3 extends over 17 amino acids. The germline V gene has CDR1 MGHRA and CDR2 YSYEKL. CDR3 loop: CASSQPEAGAIYNEQFF. CDR3 DNA sequence: TGCGCCAGCAGCCAGCCGGAAGCGGGGGCAATCTACAATGAGCAGTTCTTC.

V is TRBV5-6 and J is TRBJ2-1, with 10 bases fitting TRBD2. Looked up from germline, CDR1 is SGHDT and CDR2 is YYEEEE. CDR3 length: 16 residues. V was clipped by 0 bases and J by 2 bases; unmatched bases: 2. The CDR3 loop is CASSLGSGGPYNEQFF. DNA of the CDR3: TGTGCCAGCAGCTTGGGTAGCGGGGGGCCCTACAATGAGCAGTTCTTC.

V gene TRBV27 combines with J gene TRBJ2-4, with D uncertain. V was trimmed by 5 bases and J by 0 bases, leaving 8 bases between them. This CDR3 spans 14 amino acids. Per the germline V gene, CDR1 is MNHEY and CDR2 is SMNVEV (reference sequence). This CDR3 is CASSPSIAKNIQYF. The CDR3 coding sequence is TGTGCCAGCAGTCCCTCAATAGCCAAAAACATTCAGTACTTC.

The CDR3 DNA reads as TGTGCCAGCAGCCCATGTACAAGGACCAACAATAGCAATCAGCCCCAGCATTTT. As protein: CASSPCTRTNNSNQPQHF. The chain uses TRBV9 and TRBJ1-5; no definite D call. CDR1 is SGDLS, CDR2 YYNGEE, per germline. The CDR3 contains 18 residues. Deletions cut 4 bases from V and 0 bases from J, with 20 bases between.

CDR3 in amino acids: CASSQDRDSSYEQYF. The CDR3 bases are TGCGCCAGCAGCCAAGATAGGGACAGCTCCTACGAGCAGTACTTC. The chain is built from TRBV4-3 and TRBJ2-7, with TRBD1 identical over 7 bases. V shed 0 bases and J 0 bases; nucleotides not matched to a gene: 2. The CDR3 is 15 residues long. The germline V gene has CDR1 LGHNA and CDR2 YSLEER.

This clone was seen once. The chain recombines TRBV7-6 with TRBJ2-7; D is unresolved. This CDR3 is built from 13 residues. V was shortened by 1 base and J by 0 bases, with 4 bases between the two germline ends. Germline V gene sequence: CDR1 SGHVS, CDR2 FNYEAQ. CDR3 coding DNA: TGTGCCAGCAGCTTAGGCGACTCCTACGAGCAGTACTTC. Amino acid sequence: CASSLGDSYEQYF.

The chain is built from TRBV5-5 and TRBJ1-2; TRBD1 is a possible D gene (5 bases). The CDR3 covers 15 residues. Germline CDR1 SGHKS, CDR2 YYEKEE (reference sequence). The V end lost 6 bases, the J end lost 6 bases, and 21 bases lay between the germline ends. The CDR3 nucleotides are TGTGCCAGCACCCTAAGACAGATTCCTTGGAATGGCTACACCTTC. Translation gives CASTLRQIPWNGYTF.